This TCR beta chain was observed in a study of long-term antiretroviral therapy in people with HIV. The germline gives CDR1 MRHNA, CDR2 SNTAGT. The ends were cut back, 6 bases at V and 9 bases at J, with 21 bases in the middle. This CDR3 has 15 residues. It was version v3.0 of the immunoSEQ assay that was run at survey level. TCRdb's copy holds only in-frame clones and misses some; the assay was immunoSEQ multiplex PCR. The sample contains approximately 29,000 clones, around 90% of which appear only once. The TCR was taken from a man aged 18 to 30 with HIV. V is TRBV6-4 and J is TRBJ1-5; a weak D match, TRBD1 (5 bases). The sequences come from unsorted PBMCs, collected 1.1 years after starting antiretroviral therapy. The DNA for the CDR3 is TGTGCCAGCAGACCTGGCTTACAGGAGGGTGGGCCCCAGCATTTT. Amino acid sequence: CASRPGLQEGGPQHF.